The 30 T cell receptor beta chains reported below all come from one sample, sequenced in a study of blood T cell repertoires in COVID-19. Generated by immunoSEQ multiplex PCR, the TCRdb table keeps only in-frame clones and is missing some. The sample shows about 91,000 clones, 88% of them seen only once. The source material was peripheral blood. Receptor source: a woman aged 80 or over with active COVID-19.

The V and J genes are TRBV3-1 (or the pseudogene TRBV3-2) and TRBJ2-1; 8 bases line up with TRBD2. Germline V gives CDR1 LGHDT, CDR2 YNNKEL (reference sequence). This CDR3 spans 15 amino acids. Unmatched junction bases numbered 3, after V lost 3 bases and J lost 2 bases. The CDR3 sequence: CASSHWREAYNEQFF. The CDR3 DNA is TGTGCCAGCAGCCATTGGCGGGAGGCCTACAATGAGCAGTTCTTC.

V usage is TRBV7-9 and J usage is TRBJ2-7; possibly TRBD1 for D (6 bases). CDR1 is SEHNR, CDR2 FQNEAQ, per germline (reference sequence). This CDR3 is built from 15 residues. V lost 4 bases to trimming and J lost 7 bases, with 20 bases between them. DNA for the CDR3: TGTGCCAGCAGCTCAACCCACCGGGACACTGTTGAGCAGTACTTC. Protein sequence: CASSSTHRDTVEQYF. Based on the CDR3 plus reference TRBV7-9 and TRBJ2-7, the full variable domain is DTGVSQNPRHKITKRGQNVTFRCDPISEHNRLYWYRQTLGQGPEFLTYFQNEAQLEKSRLLSDRFSAERPKGSFSTLEIQRTEQGDSAMYLCASSSTHRDTVEQYFGPGTRLTVT.

This rearrangement joins TRBV18 to TRBJ1-6, with D tentatively TRBD1 (5 bases). Germline-derived CDR1 and CDR2 are KGHSH and LQKENI. V was clipped by 2 bases and J by 9 bases, with 17 bases between them. The length of the CDR3 is 16 residues. CDR3 residues: CASSPSGWGGSSPLHF. In DNA form, the CDR3 reads TGTGCCAGCTCACCATCGGGGTGGGGGGGTAGTTCACCCCTCCACTTT.

This clone was counted a few times. This rearrangement joins TRBV5-4 to TRBJ2-7; TRBD2 might be the D (5 bases). Trimming left V 1 base short and J 3 bases short, with 8 bases between. CDR3 length equals 13 residues. CDR1 and CDR2 from the germline V gene are SGHNT and YYREEE (reference sequence). The CDR3 region is CASSLPGIYEQYF. CDR3 in DNA: TGTGCCAGCAGCTTGCCCGGGATCTACGAGCAGTACTTC.

This chain joins TRBV29-1 and TRBJ2-1; no clear D gene. Germline V gene data show CDR1 as SQVTM and CDR2 as ANQGSEA. The CDR3 contains 17 residues. Trimming removed 5 bases from V and 0 bases from J, with 20 bases in between. The DNA for the CDR3 is TGCAGCGTTAGATCACTTTTAGCTCCGAGCTCCTACAATGAGCAGTTCTTC. Its protein product is CSVRSLLAPSSYNEQFF.

The V call is TRBV19, the J call TRBJ2-7, with a weak D call TRBD2 (5 bases). Germline V gene lookup returns CDR1 LNHDA and CDR2 SQIVND (reference sequence). Trimming cost V 5 bases and J 2 bases, with 16 bases left between them. The CDR3 is 15 residues long. The CDR3 nucleotides read TGTGCCAGTAGTGTACACATAGCGCGAACCTACGAGCAGTACTTC. Encoded protein: CASSVHIARTYEQYF.

The rearrangement uses TRBV2 and TRBJ2-3; 9 positions match TRBD2. The germline V gene encodes CDR1 SNHLY and CDR2 FYNNEI. The trim removed 0 bases at V and 5 bases at J, leaving 6 bases unmatched. The length of the CDR3 is 16 residues. The CDR3 DNA is TGTGCCAGCAGTGAAGCGGCGGGAGGGCTGAGAGATACGCAGTATTTT. It is translated as CASSEAAGGLRDTQYF.

The V gene is TRBV5-5, the J gene TRBJ2-1, with D maybe TRBD2 (6 bases). This CDR3 has 15 amino acids. Germline V CDR1 and CDR2: SGHKS, YYEKEE (reference sequence). With 0 bases removed from V and 2 bases from J, the gap between germline ends came to 9 bases. CDR3 coding DNA: TGTGCCAGCAGCTTGGATCCGGGAGCCTACAATGAGCAGTTCTTC. It specifies CASSLDPGAYNEQFF.

The rearrangement links TRBV5-6 to TRBJ2-5; 9 nucleotides line up with TRBD2. The CDR3 has 16 residues. V trimming: 0 bases; J trimming: 5 bases; junction bases outside the gene matches: 8. Germline lookup yields CDR1 SGHDT and CDR2 YYEEEE. The chain's CDR3 is CASSLGVAGDGETQYF. The CDR3 DNA is TGTGCCAGCAGCTTGGGGGTAGCGGGAGATGGGGAGACCCAGTACTTC.

This chain connects TRBV5-1 to TRBJ2-5, with 13 bases identical to TRBD2. V shed 3 bases, J shed 5 bases, and the junction held 16 bases outside the gene matches. Germline CDR1 is SGHRS and CDR2 is YFSETQ. This CDR3 is 19 amino acids long. CDR3 nucleotides: TGCGCCAGCAGCTCCGGGACTAGCGGGATTAGTGTGGGGACGGAGACCCAGTACTTC. Its translation: CASSSGTSGISVGTETQYF.

V gene TRBV15 combines with J gene TRBJ2-5; D ambiguous. From germline, CDR1 is LNHNV and CDR2 YYDKDF (reference sequence). There are 16 residues in the CDR3. The V and J ends lost 1 base and 4 bases respectively, with 16 bases between them. Here the CDR3 reads CATSRVQNRLIETQYF. The CDR3 DNA sequence: TGTGCCACCAGCAGAGTTCAGAACCGTTTAATAGAGACCCAGTACTTC.

The chain joins TRBV2 to TRBJ1-1, with D hard to call. CDR1 is SNHLY and CDR2 is FYNNEI in the germline V gene. Trimming left V 6 bases short and J 1 base short, with 6 bases between. The CDR3 loop spans 12 amino acids. CDR3 sequence: CASRRENTEAFF. The CDR3 DNA follows: TGTGCCAGCAGACGGGAGAACACTGAAGCTTTCTTT. The variable domain in full, with the rest retrieved from reference TRBV2 and TRBJ1-1, is EPEVTQTPSHQVTQMGQEVILRCVPISNHLYFYWYRQILGQKVEFLVSFYNNEISEKSEIFDDQFSVERPDGSNFTLKIRSTKLEDSAMYFCASRRENTEAFFGQGTRLTVV.

This clone was seen just once. V usage is TRBV9 and J usage is TRBJ2-1; D is uncertain. Trimming cost V 0 bases and J 5 bases, with 3 bases left between them. The CDR3 runs 12 residues. Looked up from germline, CDR1 is SGDLS and CDR2 is YYNGEE. Here the CDR3 reads CASSVVNNEQFF. The CDR3 nucleotides read TGTGCCAGCAGCGTAGTCAACAATGAGCAGTTCTTC.

This sequence joins TRBV12-5 and TRBJ2-2; 10 bases agree with TRBD1. The CDR3 totals 15 residues. Trimming at V came to 2 bases and at J to 6 bases, leaving 3 bases not matched to a gene. Germline V lookup: CDR1 LGHNT, CDR2 FRNRAP. This CDR3 reads CASGLSGQGAGELFF. Here the CDR3 DNA reads TGTGCTAGTGGTTTGAGCGGACAGGGGGCCGGGGAGCTGTTTTTT. The variable domain in full, completed from reference TRBV12-5 and TRBJ2-2, reads DARVTQTPRHKVTEMGQEVTMRCQPILGHNTVFWYRQTMMQGLELLAYFRNRAPLDDSGMPKDRFSAEMPDATLATLKIQPSEPRDSAVYFCASGLSGQGAGELFFGEGSRLTVL.

The chain is built from TRBV27 and TRBJ2-7; TRBD2 might be the D (6 bases). This CDR3 region has 13 residues. Per the germline V gene, CDR1 is MNHEY and CDR2 is SMNVEV (reference sequence). Between the trimmed V and J ends, which lost 6 bases and 6 bases, there was a span of 15 bases. Here the CDR3 DNA reads TGTGCCAGCAGAGGGCTAGCGCTAGTCGAGCAGTACTTC. Protein: CASRGLALVEQYF.

This clone was found once. The chain employs TRBV6-2 or TRBV6-3 and TRBJ2-1, with a weak D call TRBD2 (6 bases). The CDR3 is 12 amino acids. The V gene's germline CDR1 is MNHEY and CDR2 SVGEGT. The V and J ends lost 2 bases and 7 bases respectively, with 6 bases between them. In DNA form, the CDR3 reads TGTGCCAGCAGTTACGCGGGGAATGAGCAGTTCTTC. Translation gives CASSYAGNEQFF.

The table lists this clone with a count of one. The rearrangement links TRBV6-2 or TRBV6-3 to TRBJ2-3; TRBD2 agrees at 11 bases. The length of the CDR3 is 15 residues. Trimming at V came to 2 bases and at J to 5 bases, leaving 3 bases not matched to a gene. CDR1 is MNHEY and CDR2 is SVGEGT in the germline V gene. For the CDR3, the DNA is TGTGCCAGCAGTTACCCCGGACTAGCGGGAGATACGCAGTATTTT. This gives the protein CASSYPGLAGDTQYF.

The CDR3, as DNA: TGCGCCAGCAGCCCCCCCGGGACAGGGATCAATGAGCAGTTCTTC. This sequence encodes CASSPPGTGINEQFF. This chain uses TRBV5-1 with TRBJ2-1; 9 bases are a match to TRBD1. The V gene end was trimmed by 4 bases and the J gene end by 6 bases; junction bases not matched to a gene: 8. CDR1 is SGHRS and CDR2 is YFSETQ in the germline V gene. There are 15 residues in the CDR3.

This chain links TRBV28 with TRBJ2-5; tentatively, D is TRBD2 (7 bases). V was trimmed by 3 bases and J by 6 bases, leaving 14 bases between them. Germline CDR1 is MDHEN and CDR2 is SYDVKM. CDR3 size: 14 residues. The CDR3 reads CASSFSGGSKTQYF. CDR3 bases: TGTGCCAGCAGTTTTTCGGGGGGCAGCAAGACCCAGTACTTC.

The V and J genes are TRBV11-2 and TRBJ2-2; no firm D call. There are 15 residues in the CDR3. V lost 1 base, J lost 6 bases, and 12 bases lay in between. The V gene's germline CDR1 is SGHAT and CDR2 FQNNGV. CDR3 region: CASSLGPAYAGELFF. CDR3 DNA sequence: TGTGCCAGCAGCTTAGGCCCCGCCTACGCCGGGGAGCTGTTTTTT.

The chain employs TRBV7-9 and TRBJ2-3, with 10 bases matching TRBD1. Germline V gene sequence: CDR1 SEHNR, CDR2 FQNEAQ (reference sequence). V lost 5 bases, J lost 1 base, and 15 bases stayed unmatched. This CDR3 has 19 residues. The CDR3: CASSLAQTGGDFRTDTQYF. In DNA form, the CDR3 reads TGTGCCAGCAGCCTCGCTCAGACAGGGGGCGATTTTCGCACAGATACGCAGTATTTT. The entire variable domain, with the rest obtained from reference TRBV7-9 and TRBJ2-3, is as follows: DTGVSQNPRHKITKRGQNVTFRCDPISEHNRLYWYRQTLGQGPEFLTYFQNEAQLEKSRLLSDRFSAERPKGSFSTLEIQRTEQGDSAMYLCASSLAQTGGDFRTDTQYFGPGTRLTVL.

This clone was counted only a few times. The V call is TRBV7-9, the J call TRBJ1-4; a possible D gene is TRBD1 (5 bases). Germline V CDR1 and CDR2: SEHNR, FQNEAQ (reference sequence). V was shortened by 5 bases and J by 0 bases, with 19 bases between the two germline ends. The CDR3 loop spans 18 amino acids. CDR3 DNA sequence: TGTGCCAGCAGCCCGGGACTAGGTGCCTCTGCAACTAATGAAAAACTGTTTTTT. Protein: CASSPGLGASATNEKLFF. The complete variable domain, with remaining parts taken from reference TRBV7-9 and TRBJ1-4, reads DTGVSQNPRHKITKRGQNVTFRCDPISEHNRLYWYRQTLGQGPEFLTYFQNEAQLEKSRLLSDRFSAERPKGSFSTLEIQRTEQGDSAMYLCASSPGLGASATNEKLFFGSGTQLSVL.

This clone was seen a single time. The chain carries TRBV7-6 and TRBJ2-3, with 9 bases that match TRBD1. This CDR3 region has 16 residues. J gave up 6 bases and V 5 bases, and 12 bases lay outside the gene matches. Germline V CDR1 and CDR2: SGHVS, FNYEAQ. CDR3: CASSAAGQGGGDTQYF. For the CDR3, the DNA is TGTGCCAGCAGCGCCGCGGGACAGGGAGGAGGGGATACGCAGTATTTT.

The gene calls are TRBV11-3 and TRBJ2-1; D is ambiguous. The germline V gene has CDR1 SGHNT and CDR2 YENEEA. The CDR3 contains 13 residues. V was cut by 6 bases and J by 9 bases, with 15 bases left in between. This chain's CDR3 is CASSSISVTEQFF. Here the CDR3 DNA reads TGTGCCAGCAGTTCGATCAGTGTCACTGAGCAGTTCTTC.

CDR3 in amino acids: CASSGGPGLAGVFTDTQYF. As DNA, the CDR3 is TGTGCCAGTAGTGGGGGTCCGGGACTAGCGGGAGTTTTCACAGATACGCAGTATTTT. The chain carries TRBV19 and TRBJ2-3; the match to TRBD2 covers 14 bases. This CDR3 contains 19 residues. With V trimmed by 5 bases and J by 2 bases, 12 bases remained unmatched. Germline loops: CDR1 LNHDA, CDR2 SQIVND (reference sequence).

The rearrangement joins TRBV25-1 to TRBJ1-6; D perhaps matches TRBD1 (5 bases). CDR1 and CDR2 (germline): MGHDK, SYGVNS. With 5 bases removed from V and 8 bases from J, the gap between germline ends came to 7 bases. This CDR3 has 12 amino acids. CDR3 protein: CASSQGDSPLHF. The DNA for the CDR3 is TGTGCCAGCAGTCAGGGTGATTCACCCCTCCACTTT.

The chain joins TRBV27 to TRBJ1-1; 9 bases align to TRBD1. V shed 4 bases, J shed 2 bases, and the junction held 8 bases outside the gene matches. Germline-derived CDR1 and CDR2 are MNHEY and SMNVEV (reference sequence). The CDR3 has 16 amino acids. This CDR3 is CASSSPGDRVNTEAFF. DNA of the CDR3: TGTGCCAGCAGTTCCCCGGGGGACAGGGTAAACACTGAAGCTTTCTTT.

The chain uses TRBV7-2 and TRBJ2-1; D is perhaps TRBD1 (5 bases). The germline V and J ends were trimmed by 6 bases and 6 bases, with 15 bases remaining between them. The CDR3 has 14 amino acids. CDR1 SGHTA and CDR2 FQGNSA come from the germline V gene. CDR3 nucleotide sequence: TGTGCCAGCAGTCGAGGTCAGGGAACCAATGAGCAGTTCTTC. This encodes CASSRGQGTNEQFF.

V is TRBV20-1 and J is TRBJ2-4; tentative D call: TRBD2 (6 bases). CDR3 length: 13 residues. V lost 3 bases, J lost 5 bases, and 11 bases lay in between. Per the germline V gene, CDR1 is DFQATT and CDR2 is SNEGSKA (reference sequence). In DNA form, the CDR3 reads TGCAGTGCTAGTCGGGGGAACCAAAACATTCAGTACTTC. This gives the protein CSASRGNQNIQYF.

This clone was recorded a few times. V gene TRBV5-6 combines with J gene TRBJ1-1; D is ambiguous. The V end was cut by 0 bases, the J end by 4 bases, with 10 bases between. The germline gives CDR1 SGHDT, CDR2 YYEEEE. CDR3 length equals 14 residues. Here the CDR3 reads CASSLGEWSTEAFF. Written as DNA, the CDR3 is TGTGCCAGCAGCTTGGGGGAGTGGAGCACTGAAGCTTTCTTT.